These T cell receptor beta chains were read from a single sample in a study of blood T cell repertoires in COVID-19. Profiling relied on immunoSEQ multiplex PCR, and the TCRdb table lists in-frame clones only, not all of them. The data show about 160,000 clones, with around 75% seen just once and about 14% held by the top ten. Sequencing was performed on peripheral blood. These receptors all stem from an elderly woman with acute or convalescent COVID-19. The CDR3 runs from the conserved cysteine through the conserved F or W. The D gene is left open where the match is weak. Expanded clones get a size class; other rows say once, few or many, or leave the size out.

J	D	size	V	DNA	CDR3
TRBJ2-2	TRBD1	.	TRBV5-1	TGCGCCAGCAGCTTTACAGGGGGCACGAACACCGGGGAGCTGTTTTTT	CASSFTGGTNTGELFF
TRBJ2-5	TRBD1	few	TRBV11-2	TGTGCCAGCAGCCGAGACGGGACAGGGATAATAAAGACCCAGTACTTC	CASSRDGTGIIKTQYF
TRBJ1-4	TRBD1	.	TRBV4-1	TGCGCCAGCAGCCAAGTTGGACAGGGCTCAACTAATGAAAAACTGTTTTTT	CASSQVGQGSTNEKLFF
TRBJ2-1	TRBD1	.	TRBV9	TGTGCCAGCGGGACAGGGGTAAACAATGAGCAGTTCTTC	CASGTGVNNEQFF
TRBJ1-2	TRBD1	.	TRBV24-1	TGTGCCACCAGTATGACAGGGGGCATTGGCTACACCTTC	CATSMTGGIGYTF
TRBJ1-4	.	.	TRBV5-1	TGCGCCAGCACCACGGGGGTCGCAACTAATGAAAAACTGTTTTTT	CASTTGVATNEKLFF
TRBJ2-3	TRBD1	.	TRBV29-1	TGCAGCGTTGAACAGGGGGCGGGCACAGATACGCAGTATTTT	CSVEQGAGTDTQYF
TRBJ1-1	.	few	TRBV18	TGTGCCAGCTCACCCAACGGACAGCAGAAAGCTTTCTTT	CASSPNGQQKAFF
TRBJ1-3	.	.	TRBV28	TGTGCCAGCAGTTTGTGGGGGGTGAGCTCTGGAAACACCATATATTTT	CASSLWGVSSGNTIYF
TRBJ2-2	.	.	TRBV21-1	TGTGCCAGCAGCGACCGGGTGGCTGGCGGGGAGCTGTTTTTT	CASSDRVAGGELFF
TRBJ1-6	.	.	TRBV21-1	TGTGCCAGCAGCATCTCCCTCTCAGGGAATTCACCCCTCCACTTT	CASSISLSGNSPLHF